What follows are 2 T cell receptor beta chains derived from one specimen sequenced in a study of cytomegalovirus exposure and HLA in healthy donors. The PCR made use of 60 Vbeta and 13 Jbeta primers. Assay used: immunoSEQ multiplex PCR; TCRdb lists only in-frame clones, some missing. The sample has 80,000 to 95,000 clones, about 80% seen once. Sequencing used PBMCs. These TCRs come from a female donor in good health and CMV-seronegative.

The rearrangement uses TRBV28 and TRBJ2-7; 8 bases match TRBD1. Germline V CDR1 and CDR2: MDHEN, SYDVKM. The CDR3 is made up of 13 amino acids. V trimming: 8 bases; J trimming: 3 bases; junction bases outside the gene matches: 6. The CDR3 reads CASGGQGYYEQYF. CDR3 bases: TGTGCCAGCGGAGGACAGGGATACTACGAGCAGTACTTC.

V is TRBV5-4 and J is TRBJ2-3; TRBD1 matches 9 bases. V lost 4 bases, J lost 1 base, and 4 bases stayed unmatched. The CDR3 spans 15 residues. From germline, CDR1 is SGHNT and CDR2 YYREEE (reference sequence). The DNA for the CDR3 is TGTGCCAGCAGCCTACAGGGGGCTGGCACAGATACGCAGTATTTT. This translates into CASSLQGAGTDTQYF.